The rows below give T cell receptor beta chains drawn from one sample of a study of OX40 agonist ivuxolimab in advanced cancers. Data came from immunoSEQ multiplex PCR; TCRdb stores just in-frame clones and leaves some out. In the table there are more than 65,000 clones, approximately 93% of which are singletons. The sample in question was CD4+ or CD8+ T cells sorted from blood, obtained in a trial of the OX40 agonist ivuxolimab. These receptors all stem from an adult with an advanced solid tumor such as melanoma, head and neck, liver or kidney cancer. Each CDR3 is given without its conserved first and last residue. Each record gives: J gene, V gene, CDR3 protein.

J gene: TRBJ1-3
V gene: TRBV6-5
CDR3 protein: ASLSPGQRNTIY

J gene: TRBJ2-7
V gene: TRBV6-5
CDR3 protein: ASSYGGANYEQY

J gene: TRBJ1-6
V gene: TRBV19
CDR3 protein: ASTGTGIGIGNSPLH

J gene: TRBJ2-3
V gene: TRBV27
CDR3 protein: ASSPVPGLAGWTTDTQY

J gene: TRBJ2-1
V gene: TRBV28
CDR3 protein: ASSYYVRGRINEQF

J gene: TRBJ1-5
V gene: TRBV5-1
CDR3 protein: ASSLGHDNQPQH

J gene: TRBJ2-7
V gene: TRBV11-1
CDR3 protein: ASSQATDLSYEQY

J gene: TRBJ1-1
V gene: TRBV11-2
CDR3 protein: ASSGWTGNTEAF

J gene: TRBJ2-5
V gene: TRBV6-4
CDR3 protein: ASSDPSGAIQETQY

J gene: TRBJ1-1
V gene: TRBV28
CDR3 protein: ASSADPTWGRENTEAF